This T cell receptor beta chain was found in a study of blood T cell repertoires in COVID-19 (dated by TCRdb to the early 2020s). Turning to the overall study: Samples covering the acute and convalescent phases of COVID-19 were provided by collaborators in the United States, Italy and Spain. The prospective study material was composed of cDNA or gDNA derived from T cells, B-cell-depleted T cells, or PBMCs. Subjects who had been exposed to COVID-19, were actively infected with it, or had recovered from it provided the deeply sampled blood TCRbeta repertoires that made up the dataset. The repertoires were released in a freely available public database meant as a resource for research on the immune response to SARS-CoV-2. Samples were obtained from the ongoing ImmuneRACE study (first 160 participants) and from about 1,300 subjects provided by 6 global collaborators. Nearly every sample came with metadata listing a de-identified subject ID, COVID-19 status, age in years and sex. Where available, HLA class I and class II types were obtained from metadata supplied by the sample provider rather than from assay-based typing. General findings and caveats noted by the study authors: Clinical and demographic metadata were provided uncurated, with the amount varying by source and participant.

Comment on this clone: What this receptor recognizes is not known. Base qualities are not provided; no much larger clone lies one nucleotide away.

TCRbeta CDR3 regions were amplified from genomic DNA using the immunoSEQ Assay, a bias-controlled multiplex PCR. In the authors' own workflow: Within the assay, amplification of reference gene primers was used to estimate how many nucleated cells each sample contained. To quantify the absolute abundance of each unique TCRbeta CDR3 rearrangement, sequence reads were collapsed and filtered. Productive Simpson clonality was computed per sample as the square root of Simpson's diversity index over productive rearrangements. In its TCRdb copy, this immuneACCESS table keeps in-frame sequences only and misses some clones. Where compared with another copy, unresolved V genes explain less than half of these, and the others have no known cause. V and J calls and clone size are copied from that table; D and trimming were computed from the DNA. Present in this sample are 140,000 to 150,000 clones, 88% of which were seen just once. Together, the top ten hold 0.95% to 1.5% of the sample.

Via the germline V gene, CDR1 is SGHNT and CDR2 YENEEA. Trimming accounts for 4 bases at V and 1 base at J, while the number of junction bases matched to no gene is 14. From the cysteine up to the phenylalanine, the CDR3 has a length of 19 residues. Left in the record is the CDR3 DNA by itself, 57 bases read in frame from the first base. Enrolling through a virtual design, the prospective study's participants ranged in age from roughly 18 to 90 years and lived across around 25 United States geographic areas. To assign participants to cohorts, the prospective study relied on clinical history that participants themselves reported in a screening survey and a study questionnaire. In the prospective study, whole blood, serum and a nasopharyngeal or oropharyngeal swab were collected from each participant by mobile phlebotomists. Over an approximately 2-month period, participants in the prospective study had the option of providing additional blood draws and questionnaires. Blood samples from the prospective study were shipped frozen or at room temperature prior to DNA extraction.

The clonotype was recovered from a woman in her twenties or thirties with acute COVID-19. Here the chain combines TRBV11-3 and TRBJ2-3; the junction holds 10 bases that match TRBD1. Input material: PBMCs or T cells enriched from blood (not recorded which). Read as DNA, the sequence is TGTGCCAGCAGCTCGAATAATGACAGGGGGCGGCAGGGCACAGATACGCAGTATTTT. Its amino acids are CASSSNNDRGRQGTDTQYF.